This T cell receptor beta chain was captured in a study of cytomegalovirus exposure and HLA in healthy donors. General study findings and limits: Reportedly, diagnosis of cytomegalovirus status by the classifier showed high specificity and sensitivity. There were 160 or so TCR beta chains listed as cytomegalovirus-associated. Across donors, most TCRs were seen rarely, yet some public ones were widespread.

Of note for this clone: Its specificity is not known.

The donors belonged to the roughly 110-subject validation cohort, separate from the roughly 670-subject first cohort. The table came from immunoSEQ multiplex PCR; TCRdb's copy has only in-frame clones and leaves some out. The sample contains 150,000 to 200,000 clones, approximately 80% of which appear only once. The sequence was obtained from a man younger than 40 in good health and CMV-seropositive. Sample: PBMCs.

The CDR3 DNA reads TGTGCCAGCAGTGTGGGACAGCTCCAAAATGAGCAGTTCTTC. Its protein is CASSVGQLQNEQFF. The chain employs TRBV28 and TRBJ2-1, with TRBD1 identical over 7 bases. The CDR3 consists of 14 residues. Germline V CDR1 and CDR2: MDHEN, SYDVKM. V gave up 5 bases and J gave up 7 bases; unmatched junction bases: 8.